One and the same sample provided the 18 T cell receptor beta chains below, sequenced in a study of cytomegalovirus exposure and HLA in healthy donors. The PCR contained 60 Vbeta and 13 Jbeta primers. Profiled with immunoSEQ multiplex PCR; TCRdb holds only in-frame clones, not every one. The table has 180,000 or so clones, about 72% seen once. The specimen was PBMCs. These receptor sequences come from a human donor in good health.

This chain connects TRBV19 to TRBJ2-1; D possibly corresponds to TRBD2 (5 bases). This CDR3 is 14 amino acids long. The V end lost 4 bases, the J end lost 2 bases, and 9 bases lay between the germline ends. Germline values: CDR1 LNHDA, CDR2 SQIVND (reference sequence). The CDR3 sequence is CASSTGKPYNEQFF. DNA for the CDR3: TGTGCCAGTAGTACCGGGAAACCCTACAATGAGCAGTTCTTC. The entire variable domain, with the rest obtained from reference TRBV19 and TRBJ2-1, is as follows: DGGITQSPKYLFRKEGQNVTLSCEQNLNHDAMYWYRQDPGQGLRLIYYSQIVNDFQKGDIAEGYSVSREKKESFPLTVTSAQKNPTAFYLCASSTGKPYNEQFFGPGTRLTVL.

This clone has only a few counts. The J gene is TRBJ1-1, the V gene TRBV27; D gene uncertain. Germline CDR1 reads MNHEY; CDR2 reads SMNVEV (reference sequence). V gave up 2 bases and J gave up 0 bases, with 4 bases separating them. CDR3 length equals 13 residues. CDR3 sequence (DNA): TGTGCCAGCAGTTTAACTCTGAACACTGAAGCTTTCTTT. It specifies CASSLTLNTEAFF.

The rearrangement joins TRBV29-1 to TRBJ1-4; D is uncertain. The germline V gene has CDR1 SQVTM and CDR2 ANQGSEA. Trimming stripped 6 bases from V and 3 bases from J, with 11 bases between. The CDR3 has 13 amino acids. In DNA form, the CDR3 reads TGCAGCGTCCGGCGGTCGTCTAATGAAAAACTGTTTTTT. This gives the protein CSVRRSSNEKLFF.

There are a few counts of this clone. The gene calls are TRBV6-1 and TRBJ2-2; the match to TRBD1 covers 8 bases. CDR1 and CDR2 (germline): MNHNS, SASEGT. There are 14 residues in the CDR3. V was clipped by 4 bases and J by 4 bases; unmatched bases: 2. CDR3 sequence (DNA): TGTGCCAGCAGTGGGACAGGGCCCACCGGGGAGCTGTTTTTT. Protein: CASSGTGPTGELFF.

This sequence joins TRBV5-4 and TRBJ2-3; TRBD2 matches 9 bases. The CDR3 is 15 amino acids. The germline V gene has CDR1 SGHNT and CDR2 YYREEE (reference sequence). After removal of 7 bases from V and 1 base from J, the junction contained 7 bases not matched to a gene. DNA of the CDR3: TGTGCCAGCCTGCTAGCGGGGAGACGCACAGATACGCAGTATTTT. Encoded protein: CASLLAGRRTDTQYF.

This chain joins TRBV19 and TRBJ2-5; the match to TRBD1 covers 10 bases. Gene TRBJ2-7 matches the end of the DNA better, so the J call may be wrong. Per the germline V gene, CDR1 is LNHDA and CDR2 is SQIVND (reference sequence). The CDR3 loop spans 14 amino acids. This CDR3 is CASSAPDRGHEQYF. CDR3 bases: TGTGCCAGTAGCGCCCCCGACAGGGGGCACGAGCAGTACTTC.

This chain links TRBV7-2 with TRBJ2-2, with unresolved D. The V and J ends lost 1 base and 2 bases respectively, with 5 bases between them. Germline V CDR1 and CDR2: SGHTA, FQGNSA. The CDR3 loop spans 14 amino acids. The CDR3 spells CASSLVPNTGELFF. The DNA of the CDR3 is TGTGCCAGCAGCTTAGTTCCTAACACCGGGGAGCTGTTTTTT.

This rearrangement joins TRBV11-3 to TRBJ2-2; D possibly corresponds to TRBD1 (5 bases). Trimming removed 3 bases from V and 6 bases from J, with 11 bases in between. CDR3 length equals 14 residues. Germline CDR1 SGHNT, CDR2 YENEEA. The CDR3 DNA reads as TGTGCCAGCAGCTTGAACAGGTTGGCCGGGGAGCTGTTTTTT. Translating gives CASSLNRLAGELFF.

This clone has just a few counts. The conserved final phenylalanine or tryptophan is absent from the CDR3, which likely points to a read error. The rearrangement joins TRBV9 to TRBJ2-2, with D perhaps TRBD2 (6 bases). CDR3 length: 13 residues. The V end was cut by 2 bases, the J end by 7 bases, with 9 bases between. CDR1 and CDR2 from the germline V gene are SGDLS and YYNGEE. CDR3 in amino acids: CASSVATSGELFL. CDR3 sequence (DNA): TGTGCCAGCAGCGTGGCGACTAGCGGGGAGCTGTTTCTT.

The CDR3 region is CASSEGQGAGAFF. As DNA, the CDR3 is TGTGCCAGCAGTGAGGGACAGGGGGCCGGAGCTTTCTTT. V usage is TRBV6-1 and J usage is TRBJ1-1, with 12 bases aligning to TRBD1. Trimming cost V 3 bases and J 10 bases; bases outside gene matches: 3. The CDR3 totals 13 residues. In germline, CDR1 is MNHNS, CDR2 SASEGT.

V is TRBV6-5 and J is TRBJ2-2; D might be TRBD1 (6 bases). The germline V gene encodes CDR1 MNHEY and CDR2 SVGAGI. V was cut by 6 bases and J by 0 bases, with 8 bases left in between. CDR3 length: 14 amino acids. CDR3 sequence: CASRQGPNTGELFF. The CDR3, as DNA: TGTGCCAGCAGACAGGGTCCGAACACCGGGGAGCTGTTTTTT.

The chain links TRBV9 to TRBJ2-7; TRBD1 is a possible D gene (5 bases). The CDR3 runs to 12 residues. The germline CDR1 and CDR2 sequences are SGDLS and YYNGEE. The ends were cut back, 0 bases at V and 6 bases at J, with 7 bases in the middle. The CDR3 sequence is CASSVEGSEQYF. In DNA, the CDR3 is TGTGCCAGCAGCGTAGAGGGGTCCGAGCAGTACTTC.

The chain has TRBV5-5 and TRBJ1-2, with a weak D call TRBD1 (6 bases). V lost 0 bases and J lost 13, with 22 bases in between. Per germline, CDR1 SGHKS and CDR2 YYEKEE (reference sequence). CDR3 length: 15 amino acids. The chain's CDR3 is CASSLGGGGSWWSTF. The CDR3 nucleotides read TGTGCCAGCAGCTTGGGGGGAGGGGGATCGTGGTGGAGCACCTTC.

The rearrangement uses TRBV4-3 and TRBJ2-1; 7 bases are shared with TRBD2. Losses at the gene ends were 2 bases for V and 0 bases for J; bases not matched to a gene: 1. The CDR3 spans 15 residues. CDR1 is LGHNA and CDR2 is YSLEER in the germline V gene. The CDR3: CASSQTGGSYNEQFF. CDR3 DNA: TGCGCCAGCAGCCAAACGGGGGGCTCCTACAATGAGCAGTTCTTC.

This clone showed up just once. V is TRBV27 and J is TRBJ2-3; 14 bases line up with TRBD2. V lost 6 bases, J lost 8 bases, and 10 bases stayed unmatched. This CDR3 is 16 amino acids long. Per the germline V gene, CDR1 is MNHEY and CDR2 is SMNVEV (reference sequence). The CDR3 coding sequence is TGTGCCAGCAGCCTACTAACGGGACTAGCGGGGGCTACGCAGTATTTT. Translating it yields CASSLLTGLAGATQYF.

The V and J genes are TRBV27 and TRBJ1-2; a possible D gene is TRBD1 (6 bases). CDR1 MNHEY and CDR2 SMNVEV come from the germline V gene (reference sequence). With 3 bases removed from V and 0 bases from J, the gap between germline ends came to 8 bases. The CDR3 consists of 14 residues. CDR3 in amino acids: CASSLGGPNYGYTF. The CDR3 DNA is TGTGCCAGCAGTTTGGGGGGGCCTAACTATGGCTACACCTTC.

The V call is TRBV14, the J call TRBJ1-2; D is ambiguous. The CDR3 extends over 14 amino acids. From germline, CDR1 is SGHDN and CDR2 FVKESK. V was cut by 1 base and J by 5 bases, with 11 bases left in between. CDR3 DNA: TGTGCCAGCAGCCAAGCCTCCACAATTTATGGCTACACCTTC. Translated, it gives CASSQASTIYGYTF.

The CDR3 here is CASFRDRGREAFF. DNA for the CDR3: TGTGCCAGCTTCCGGGACAGGGGGCGGGAAGCTTTCTTT. The chain joins TRBV6-1 to TRBJ1-1; TRBD1 matches 12 bases. The V gene end was trimmed by 8 bases and the J gene end by 8 bases; junction bases not matched to a gene: 6. CDR1 and CDR2 from the germline V gene are MNHNS and SASEGT. The CDR3 is made up of 13 amino acids.